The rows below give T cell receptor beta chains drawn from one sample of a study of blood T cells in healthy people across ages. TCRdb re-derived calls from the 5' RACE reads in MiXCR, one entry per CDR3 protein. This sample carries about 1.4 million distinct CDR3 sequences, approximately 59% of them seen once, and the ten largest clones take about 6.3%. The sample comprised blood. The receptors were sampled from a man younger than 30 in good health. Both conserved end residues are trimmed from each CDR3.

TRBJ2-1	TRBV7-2	ASSTTGSSYNEQF
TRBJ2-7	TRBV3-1	ASSQDRGQGFYEQY
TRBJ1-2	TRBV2	ASGEVTNYGYT
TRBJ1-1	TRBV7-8	ASSPRTAGAVGGYTEAF
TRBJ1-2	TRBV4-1	ASSQRSAPMGYT
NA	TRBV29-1	SVGTGAEQY
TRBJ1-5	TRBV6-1	ATARQHSNQPQH
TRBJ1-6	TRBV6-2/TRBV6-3	ASSYGADVTPLH
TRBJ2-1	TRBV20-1	SAFMGLAALREQF
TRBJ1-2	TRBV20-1	SASRVGGYGYT
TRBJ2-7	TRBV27	ASSSLAGASYVQY
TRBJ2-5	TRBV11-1	ASSLAGIIQETQY
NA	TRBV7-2	ASSPWGSGGRETQY
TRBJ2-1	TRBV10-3	AISERDHREEQF
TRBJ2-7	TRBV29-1	SGGEHSYEQY
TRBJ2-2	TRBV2	ASSDLLTGELF
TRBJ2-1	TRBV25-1	ASKLGPYNEQF
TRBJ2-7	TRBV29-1	SVEDALYEQY
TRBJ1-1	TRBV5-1	ASSWYMEEAAF
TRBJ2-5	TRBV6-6	ASSYEREETQY
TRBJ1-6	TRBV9	ASSVSLRISYNSPLH
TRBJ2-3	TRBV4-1	ASRRAGTRGDTQY
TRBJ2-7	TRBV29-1	SVEDGTAGEQY
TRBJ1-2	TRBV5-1	ASSLGPVQDYGYT
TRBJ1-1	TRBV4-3	ASSHEDSEGEAF
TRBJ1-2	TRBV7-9	ASSRQGRNYGYT
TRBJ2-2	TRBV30	AWSVQKTGEYTGELF
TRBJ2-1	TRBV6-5	ASSPDYNNEQF
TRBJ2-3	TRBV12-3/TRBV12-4	ASSFFTSTDTQY
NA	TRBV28	ASSSRTDPNYEQY
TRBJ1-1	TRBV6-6	ASSYADRSTEAF
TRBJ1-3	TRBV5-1	ASSLDWQGASGNTIY
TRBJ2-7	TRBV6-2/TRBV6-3	ASSYTSGASYEQY
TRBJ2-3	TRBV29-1	SVSPTSLRTDTQY
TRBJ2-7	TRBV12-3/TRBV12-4	ASSLWTSGPYEQY
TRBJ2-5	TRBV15	ATSRDLSRETQY
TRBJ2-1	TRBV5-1	ASSLASGGHEQF
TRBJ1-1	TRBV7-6	ASSFGTDGTEAF
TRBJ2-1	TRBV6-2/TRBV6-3	ASSRWDRGPWDEQF
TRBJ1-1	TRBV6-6	ASSLVRGVTEAF
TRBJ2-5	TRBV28	ASNSRGVVQY
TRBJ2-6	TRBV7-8	ASSLFWAGASGANVLT
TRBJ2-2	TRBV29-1	SVRAVNTGELF
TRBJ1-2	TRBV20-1	SARLPASGNYGYT
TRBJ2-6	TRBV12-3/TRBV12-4	ASSPGRISGANVLT
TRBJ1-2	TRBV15	ATSRGGGLYGYT
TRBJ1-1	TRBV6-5	ASSAQGVDTEAF
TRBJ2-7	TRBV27	ASSPFPTGTYEQY
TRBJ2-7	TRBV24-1	TTNSEQY
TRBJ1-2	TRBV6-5	ASSAQGNGYT
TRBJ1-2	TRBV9	ASSVGGSPYYGYT
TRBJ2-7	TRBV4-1	ASSHSSGPRRYEQY
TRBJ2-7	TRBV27	ASRKAGTGSYEQY
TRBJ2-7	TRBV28	ASSFDRNYEQY